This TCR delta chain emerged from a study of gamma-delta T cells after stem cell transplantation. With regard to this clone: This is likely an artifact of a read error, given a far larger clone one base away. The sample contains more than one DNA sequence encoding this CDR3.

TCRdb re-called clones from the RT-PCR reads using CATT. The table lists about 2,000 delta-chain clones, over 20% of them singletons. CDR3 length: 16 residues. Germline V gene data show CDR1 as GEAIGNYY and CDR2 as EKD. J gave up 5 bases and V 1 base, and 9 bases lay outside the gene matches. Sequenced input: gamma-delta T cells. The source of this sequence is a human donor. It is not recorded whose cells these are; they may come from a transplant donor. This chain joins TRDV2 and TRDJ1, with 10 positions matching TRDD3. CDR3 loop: CACDTLGGGYVDKLIF. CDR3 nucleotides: TGTGCCTGTGACACGTTAGGAGGGGGATACGTTGATAAACTCATCTTT.